A single sample is the source of the 27 T cell receptor beta chains below, sequenced in a study of shared clonotypes between healthy human individuals. The repertoire was sequenced with immunoSEQ multiplex PCR; TCRdb's copy has only in-frame clones and lacks some. The data contain approximately 2,000,000 clones, 92% of them singletons. Sequencing was done on a sample of naive CD4+ T cells from PBMCs. Subset indicated: CD45RA+ positively selected. These receptors were taken from a man younger than 35 in good health. Some clones in this sample may be carry-over from other donors' samples.

As concerns this clone: This sample includes further DNA sequences coding for the same CDR3. V usage is TRBV5-1 and J usage is TRBJ1-4; possibly TRBD1 for D (5 bases). The CDR3 contains 14 residues. Germline CDR1 and CDR2: SGHRS and YFSETQ. V was pared by 5 bases and J by 2 bases, with 10 bases between. As DNA, the CDR3 is TGCGCCAGCAGTTTAGGGGACACTAATGAAAAACTGTTTTTT. This codes for CASSLGDTNEKLFF.

The chain carries TRBV7-3 and TRBJ2-5; 7 bases agree with TRBD2. V lost 11 bases to trimming and J lost 1 base; unmatched junction nucleotides: 10. The CDR3 is 14 residues long. Looked up from germline, CDR1 is SGHTA and CDR2 is FQGTGA. CDR3 in DNA: TGTGCCGATTTGGGATGGGAGGGCCAAGAGACCCAGTACTTC. This encodes CADLGWEGQETQYF.

V and J are TRBV10-3 and TRBJ1-4, with TRBD1 matching over 9 bases. The germline V gene has CDR1 ENHRY and CDR2 SYGVKD. CDR3 length: 13 amino acids. V was pared by 10 bases and J by 7 bases, with 7 bases of the junction left unmatched. CDR3 sequence (DNA): TGTGCCACCACAGGGGGCATAAGTGAAAAACTGTTTTTT. Its translation: CATTGGISEKLFF.

The J gene is TRBJ2-5, the V gene TRBV7-9; D gene ambiguous. CDR1 is SEHNR, CDR2 FQNEAQ, per germline (reference sequence). The CDR3 length is 12 residues. V was cut by 5 bases and J by 5 bases, with 9 bases left in between. DNA of the CDR3: TGTGCCAGCAGCCTCCCCTCGGAGACCCAGTACTTC. This translates into CASSLPSETQYF.

The chain has TRBV27 and TRBJ1-5; D ambiguous. Trimming removed 6 bases from V and 3 bases from J, with 18 bases in between. Germline CDR1 and CDR2: MNHEY and SMNVEV (reference sequence). This CDR3 spans 16 amino acids. This CDR3 reads CASRPHETRPNQPQHF. CDR3 DNA sequence: TGTGCCAGCAGACCCCACGAAACCCGCCCCAATCAGCCCCAGCATTTT.

V is TRBV7-8 and J is TRBJ2-1; 11 bases are shared with TRBD2. V lost 0 bases and J lost 9; bases outside the gene matches: 7. CDR1 and CDR2 (germline): SGHVS, FQNEAQ. This CDR3 has 16 residues. CDR3 nucleotides: TGTGCCAGCAGCTTAGCGAGGTCTAGCGGGAGGCCTGAGCAGTTCTTC. Translating it yields CASSLARSSGRPEQFF.

The J gene is TRBJ2-3, the V gene TRBV29-1, with no clear D. CDR1 is SQVTM, CDR2 ANQGSEA, per germline. The CDR3 totals 13 residues. Trimming stripped 1 base from V and 2 bases from J, with 7 bases between. The CDR3 spells CSVEVTYTDTQYF. DNA of the CDR3: TGCAGCGTTGAAGTAACATACACAGATACGCAGTATTTT.

V gene TRBV5-1 combines with J gene TRBJ2-1; perhaps TRBD1 as D (5 bases). Germline CDR1 is SGHRS and CDR2 is YFSETQ. The CDR3 totals 15 residues. The V end was cut by 2 bases, the J end by 7 bases, with 16 bases between. CDR3 in DNA: TGCGCCAGCAGCTTCAGGGAAGCCCGTCATAATGAGCAGTTCTTC. Its translation is CASSFREARHNEQFF. Based on the CDR3 plus reference TRBV5-1 and TRBJ2-1, the full variable domain is KAGVTQTPRYLIKTRGQQVTLSCSPISGHRSVSWYQQTPGQGLQFLFEYFSETQRNKGNFPGRFSGRQFSNSRSEMNVSTLELGDSALYLCASSFREARHNEQFFGPGTRLTVL.

V is TRBV9 and J is TRBJ1-4; D is ambiguous. V was trimmed by 10 bases and J by 4 bases, leaving 20 bases between them. The CDR3 has 15 residues. CDR1 SGDLS and CDR2 YYNGEE come from the germline V gene. CDR3 loop: CAPAVPHLGNEKLFF. The CDR3 bases are TGTGCCCCTGCCGTGCCCCATTTGGGTAATGAAAAACTGTTTTTT.

Concerning this clone itself: The identical CDR3 is also encoded by other nucleotide sequences in the sample. The chain has TRBV9 and TRBJ2-6, with D unresolved. Between the trimmed V and J ends, which lost 4 bases and 0 bases, there was a span of 11 bases. CDR3 size: 16 residues. CDR1 and CDR2 (germline): SGDLS, YYNGEE. In DNA, the CDR3 is TGTGCCAGCAGCCCTCGCGTGAGCTCTGGGGCCAACGTCCTGACTTTC. Its translation: CASSPRVSSGANVLTF.

J is TRBJ2-7 and V is TRBV28, with 14 bases fitting TRBD2. Germline lookup yields CDR1 MDHEN and CDR2 SYDVKM. V lost 5 bases, J lost 3 bases, and 12 bases stayed unmatched. The CDR3 totals 18 residues. The CDR3: CASSPSLGLAGGFYEQYF. The CDR3 coding sequence is TGTGCCAGCAGTCCAAGTCTTGGACTAGCGGGAGGTTTCTACGAGCAGTACTTC. The full variable domain, its missing parts supplied by reference TRBV28 and TRBJ2-7, is DVKVTQSSRYLVKRTGEKVFLECVQDMDHENMFWYRQDPGLGLRLIYFSYDVKMKEKGDIPEGYSVSREKKERFSLILESASTNQTSMYLCASSPSLGLAGGFYEQYFGPGTRLTVT.

The genes are TRBV9 and TRBJ1-2; D is uncertain. The germline V and J ends were trimmed by 0 bases and 3 bases, with 9 bases remaining between them. The CDR3 is 14 amino acids. Per germline, CDR1 SGDLS and CDR2 YYNGEE. The CDR3 nucleotides read TGTGCCAGCAGCGTAGAGGGAATCCACTATGGCTACACCTTC. It encodes CASSVEGIHYGYTF.

This clone was found a few times. This rearrangement joins TRBV25-1 to TRBJ1-1; D remains unclear. This CDR3 spans 13 amino acids. Germline lookup yields CDR1 MGHDK and CDR2 SYGVNS. V was cut by 0 bases and J by 5 bases, with 7 bases left in between. The chain's CDR3 is CASSEYAGTEAFF. CDR3 in DNA: TGTGCCAGCAGTGAATACGCGGGGACTGAAGCTTTCTTT.

The chain joins TRBV6-1 to TRBJ1-1; tentatively, D is TRBD1 (5 bases). Germline V CDR1 and CDR2: MNHNS, SASEGT. The CDR3 is made up of 14 amino acids. With 4 bases removed from V and 5 bases from J, the gap between germline ends came to 14 bases. CDR3 region: CASSVGGGGTEAFF. The CDR3 DNA reads TGTGCCAGCAGTGTTGGGGGGGGTGGGACTGAAGCTTTCTTT.

The chain employs TRBV5-1 and TRBJ2-7; either TRBD1 or TRBD2 may fit D (6 bases each). The CDR3 loop spans 14 amino acids. With 0 bases removed from V and 6 bases from J, the gap between germline ends came to 13 bases. The V gene's germline CDR1 is SGHRS and CDR2 YFSETQ. DNA of the CDR3: TGCGCCAGCAGCTTGGAGGGGGGAACCGTCGAGCAGTACTTC. Translation gives CASSLEGGTVEQYF.

V and J are TRBV4-1 and TRBJ2-5, with D possibly being TRBD2 (5 bases). Between the trimmed V and J ends, which lost 1 base and 6 bases, there was a span of 18 bases. The CDR3 is made up of 16 amino acids. The germline V gene encodes CDR1 MGHRA and CDR2 YSYEKL. The CDR3 is CASSQGSSPPEKTQYF. In nucleotides, the CDR3 is TGCGCCAGCAGCCAAGGGTCTAGCCCCCCTGAGAAGACCCAGTACTTC.

This clone appeared a single time. V is TRBV2 and J is TRBJ1-1; the D gene is possibly TRBD1 (5 bases). The CDR3 is 14 amino acids. CDR1 is SNHLY and CDR2 is FYNNEI in the germline V gene. The germline V and J ends were trimmed by 7 bases and 4 bases, with 16 bases remaining between them. The DNA of the CDR3 is TGTGCCAGCACCGGACAATCCCCGAGCACTGAAGCTTTCTTT. This codes for CASTGQSPSTEAFF.

V usage is TRBV28 and J usage is TRBJ2-7; weak D call: TRBD1 (6 bases). The CDR3 consists of 14 residues. Looked up from germline, CDR1 is MDHEN and CDR2 is SYDVKM. Trimming shortened V by 6 bases and J by 4 bases, and 16 bases separated the two germline ends. CDR3 coding DNA: TGTGCCAGCAGCGGGATTTCACAGGGTTACGAGCAGTACTTC. Translation: CASSGISQGYEQYF. Based on the CDR3 plus reference TRBV28 and TRBJ2-7, the full variable domain is DVKVTQSSRYLVKRTGEKVFLECVQDMDHENMFWYRQDPGLGLRLIYFSYDVKMKEKGDIPEGYSVSREKKERFSLILESASTNQTSMYLCASSGISQGYEQYFGPGTRLTVT.

The chain links TRBV2 to TRBJ1-4; D is uncertain. The germline V gene has CDR1 SNHLY and CDR2 FYNNEI. Between the trimmed V and J ends, which lost 5 bases and 4 bases, there was a span of 14 bases. The CDR3 consists of 15 residues. This chain's CDR3 is CASSSLELRNEKLFF. CDR3 coding DNA: TGTGCCAGCAGTTCCCTAGAACTACGTAATGAAAAACTGTTTTTT.

The gene calls are TRBV7-2 and TRBJ2-4, with TRBD2 matching 14 bases. This CDR3 comprises 18 residues. V dropped 4 bases and J dropped 1; count of bases not matched to a gene: 6. Germline V lookup: CDR1 SGHTA, CDR2 FQGNSA. CDR3: CASSSVRLAGGAKNIQYF. DNA of the CDR3: TGTGCCAGCAGCTCGGTCCGACTAGCGGGAGGGGCCAAAAACATTCAGTACTTC.

The chain recombines TRBV29-1 with TRBJ1-1; the D gene is possibly TRBD1 (5 bases). CDR3 length: 14 residues. Germline V gene sequence: CDR1 SQVTM, CDR2 ANQGSEA. V was trimmed by 4 bases and J by 4 bases, leaving 16 bases between them. The CDR3, as DNA: TGCAGCGTTGTAGTGCAAGGGGTTGGCACTGAAGCTTTCTTT. This sequence encodes CSVVVQGVGTEAFF.

As regards this clone: Other DNA variants within this sample encode the same CDR3. This chain links TRBV5-1 with TRBJ1-1, with D tentatively TRBD1 (5 bases). The germline gives CDR1 SGHRS, CDR2 YFSETQ. Trimming removed 1 base at V and 1 base at J, with 8 bases between. The CDR3 is made up of 14 amino acids. CDR3 sequence: CASSLQTENTEAFF. The CDR3 DNA reads as TGCGCCAGCAGCTTGCAGACAGAGAACACTGAAGCTTTCTTT.

The genes are TRBV18 and TRBJ2-7, with 7 bases aligning to TRBD1. The V segment lost 5 bases and the J segment 5 bases; nucleotides outside the gene matches: 9. This CDR3 region has 14 residues. CDR1 is KGHSH, CDR2 LQKENI, per germline. The CDR3 sequence: CASSKDRSSDEQYF. For the CDR3, the DNA is TGTGCCAGCTCAAAGGACAGGTCGAGCGACGAGCAGTACTTC. Full variable domain (missing parts from reference TRBV18 and TRBJ2-7): NAGVMQNPRHLVRRRGQEARLRCSPMKGHSHVYWYRQLPEEGLKFMVYLQKENIIDESGMPKERFSAEFPKEGPSILRIQQVVRGDSAAYFCASSKDRSSDEQYFGPGTRLTVT.

This chain uses TRBV19 with TRBJ1-5; D is uncertain. Deletions cut 3 bases from V and 6 bases from J, with 21 bases between. The CDR3 length is 17 residues. The germline gives CDR1 LNHDA, CDR2 SQIVND (reference sequence). CDR3 nucleotide sequence: TGTGCCAGTAGTATTGAGTCGGGTGGAGGGTCCGTTCAGCCCCAGCATTTT. Residues: CASSIESGGGSVQPQHF.

The chain uses TRBV5-6 and TRBJ2-3, with 10 positions matching TRBD2. Per germline, CDR1 SGHDT and CDR2 YYEEEE. V lost 2 bases and J lost 2; bases outside the gene matches: 8. CDR3 length: 17 residues. CDR3 residues: CASSFPRLAGNTDTQYF. CDR3 DNA: TGTGCCAGCAGCTTCCCCAGACTAGCGGGCAACACAGATACGCAGTATTTT.

The V gene is TRBV14, the J gene TRBJ1-1; no clear D. The germline gives CDR1 SGHDN, CDR2 FVKESK. The CDR3 length is 13 residues. The ends were cut back, 2 bases at V and 2 bases at J, with 6 bases in the middle. CDR3 bases: TGTGCCAGCAGCCAAATGTTTAACACTGAAGCTTTCTTT. Residues: CASSQMFNTEAFF. Supplemented by reference TRBV14 and TRBJ1-1, the full variable domain reads EAGVTQFPSHSVIEKGQTVTLRCDPISGHDNLYWYRRVMGKEIKFLLHFVKESKQDESGMPNNRFLAERTGGTYSTLKVQPAELEDSGVYFCASSQMFNTEAFFGQGTRLTVV.

The chain combines TRBV5-4 with TRBJ2-2; possibly TRBD2 for D (6 bases). The CDR3 totals 15 residues. The V end lost 0 bases, the J end lost 2 bases, and 8 bases lay between the germline ends. Per the germline V gene, CDR1 is SGHNT and CDR2 is YYREEE (reference sequence). In DNA, the CDR3 is TGTGCCAGCAGCTTGGTGCGGGGTAACACCGGGGAGCTGTTTTTT. It yields the protein CASSLVRGNTGELFF.